This T cell receptor beta chain was recovered during a study of shared clonotypes between healthy human individuals. Repertoires were generated with immunoSEQ multiplex PCR, while TCRdb's copy carries only in-frame clones and drops some. The sample lists approximately 1.1 million clones, about four fifths occurring once. Of note for this clone: Since a much larger clone is just one base distant, this may be a read error. Other DNA sequences in the sample encode the same CDR3.

V lost 1 base and J lost 0, with 3 bases in between. The CDR3 loop spans 13 amino acids. Germline V gene lookup returns CDR1 SGHTA and CDR2 FQGTGA. The receptor was derived from a man younger than 35 in good health. Some clones in this sample may be carry-over from other donors' samples. Sequenced: memory CD4+ T cells from PBMCs. The subset denotes: CD45RA-negative fraction. The chain employs TRBV7-3 and TRBJ1-1; D remains unclear. The CDR3 region has the DNA TGTGCCAGCAGCTTAAAGGTGAACACTGAAGCTTTCTTT. Amino acid sequence: CASSLKVNTEAFF.